One and the same sample provided the 30 T cell receptor beta chains below, sequenced in a study of cytomegalovirus exposure and HLA in healthy donors. Primers for the PCR totalled 60 Vbeta and 13 Jbeta. Here immunoSEQ multiplex PCR was the method, and the copy in TCRdb shows in-frame clones only, minus some. Among about 150,000 clones, around 74% were seen once, and the ten largest hold around 4.7%. The specimen was PBMCs. These receptors originate from a man in his late teens or twenties in good health and CMV-seropositive.

This clone was detected only a few times. The chain employs TRBV11-2 and TRBJ2-5, with D possibly being TRBD1 (6 bases). V dropped 6 bases and J dropped 0 bases, with 14 bases sitting between them. Germline lookup yields CDR1 SGHAT and CDR2 FQNNGV. The CDR3 loop spans 15 amino acids. In DNA, the CDR3 is TGTGCCAGCAGTTTTGCCGGGACACACCAAGAGACCCAGTACTTC. The encoded protein is CASSFAGTHQETQYF. Complete variable domain (other parts from reference TRBV11-2 and TRBJ2-5): EAGVAQSPRYKIIEKRQSVAFWCNPISGHATLYWYQQILGQGPKLLIQFQNNGVVDDSQLPKDRFSAERLKGVDSTLKIQPAKLEDSAVYLCASSFAGTHQETQYFGPGTRLLVL.

V is TRBV5-6 and J is TRBJ2-7, with 10 bases that match TRBD1. Germline loops: CDR1 SGHDT, CDR2 YYEEEE. The CDR3 runs 14 residues. The V gene end was trimmed by 3 bases and the J gene end by 3 bases; junction bases not matched to a gene: 3. This CDR3 is CASSWGTGVYEQYF. The DNA of the CDR3 is TGTGCCAGCAGCTGGGGGACAGGGGTCTACGAGCAGTACTTC.

The rearrangement uses TRBV7-9 and TRBJ1-1; TRBD1 matches 8 bases. This CDR3 region has 13 residues. The germline CDR1 and CDR2 sequences are SEHNR and FQNEAQ (reference sequence). J lost 6 bases, V lost 9 bases, and 9 bases had no gene match. The CDR3 DNA reads as TGTGCCAGTCTAACGACAGGGGAACCTGAAGCTTTCTTT. Its protein is CASLTTGEPEAFF. Full variable domain (missing parts from reference TRBV7-9 and TRBJ1-1): DTGVSQNPRHKITKRGQNVTFRCDPISEHNRLYWYRQTLGQGPEFLTYFQNEAQLEKSRLLSDRFSAERPKGSFSTLEIQRTEQGDSAMYLCASLTTGEPEAFFGQGTRLTVV.

The gene calls are TRBV9 and TRBJ2-3, with 8 bases aligning to TRBD2. Germline V CDR1 and CDR2: SGDLS, YYNGEE. The CDR3 length is 12 residues. V shed 0 bases and J 13 bases; nucleotides not matched to a gene: 4. The CDR3 spells CASSVGLGLEYF. CDR3 in DNA: TGTGCCAGCAGCGTAGGTTTGGGACTAGAGTATTTT. The entire variable domain, with the rest obtained from reference TRBV9 and TRBJ2-3, is as follows: DSGVTQTPKHLITATGQRVTLRCSPRSGDLSVYWYQQSLDQGLQFLIQYYNGEERAKGNILERFSAQQFPDLHSELNLSSLELGDSALYFCASSVGLGLEYFGPGTRLTVL.

This clone was seen a handful of times. The chain carries TRBV18 and TRBJ1-1; 7 positions match TRBD1. V was clipped by 6 bases and J by 4 bases; unmatched bases: 11. The CDR3 loop spans 15 amino acids. In germline, CDR1 is KGHSH, CDR2 LQKENI. CDR3 nucleotides: TGTGCCAGCTCGTTCGAGGGGGCCTTGAGCACTGAAGCTTTCTTT. Its protein product is CASSFEGALSTEAFF.

The chain uses TRBV5-4 and TRBJ2-1; D remains ambiguous. V dropped 0 bases and J dropped 2 bases, with 12 bases sitting between them. There are 16 residues in the CDR3. Germline CDR1 is SGHNT and CDR2 is YYREEE (reference sequence). This chain's CDR3 is CASSLGLSYAYNEQFF. The CDR3 DNA reads as TGTGCCAGCAGCTTGGGATTATCCTATGCCTACAATGAGCAGTTCTTC.

The chain couples TRBV19 to TRBJ2-1, with D tentatively TRBD1 (6 bases). Trimming shortened V by 8 bases and J by 14 bases, and 16 bases separated the two germline ends. The germline gives CDR1 LNHDA, CDR2 SQIVND (reference sequence). This CDR3 is built from 11 residues. The CDR3 nucleotides are TGTGCCAGTGGCGTTACAGGGATAGAGTTCTTC. It translates to CASGVTGIEFF.

This chain uses TRBV11-2 with TRBJ1-1; D call uncertain. The CDR3 extends over 13 amino acids. Trimming removed 5 bases at V and 5 bases at J, with 12 bases between. The germline gives CDR1 SGHAT, CDR2 FQNNGV. The CDR3 loop is CASSPNRRTEAFF. The CDR3 nucleotides are TGTGCCAGCAGCCCCAACCGCCGGACTGAAGCTTTCTTT.

This sequence joins TRBV7-6 and TRBJ1-2, with TRBD1 matching over 8 bases. V lost 1 base to trimming and J lost 7 bases; unmatched junction nucleotides: 8. This CDR3 has 15 residues. Germline CDR1 and CDR2: SGHVS and FNYEAQ. This CDR3 is CASSLGGTGFTGYTF. In nucleotides, the CDR3 is TGTGCCAGCAGCTTAGGAGGGACAGGTTTTACTGGCTACACCTTC.

The count of this clone is one. The gene calls are TRBV7-8 and TRBJ2-2, with 8 bases lining up with TRBD2. Germline CDR1 is SGHVS and CDR2 is FQNEAQ. The ends lost 10 bases at V and 4 bases at J; junction bases unmatched: 8. The CDR3 runs to 14 residues. CDR3 loop: CATGGVGATGELFF. The CDR3 nucleotides read TGTGCCACGGGGGGGGTAGGGGCCACCGGGGAGCTGTTTTTT.

The chain is built from TRBV28 and TRBJ1-6; tentatively, D is TRBD1 (6 bases). This CDR3 comprises 15 residues. Germline CDR1 MDHEN, CDR2 SYDVKM. Trimming took off 5 bases at V and 10 bases at J, with 18 bases between the two ends. The CDR3 region is CASSPNTGRGSPLHF. The CDR3 bases are TGTGCCAGCAGTCCAAATACAGGGAGAGGATCACCCCTCCACTTT.

The chain has TRBV27 and TRBJ2-1; 7 nucleotides agree with TRBD1. Per germline, CDR1 MNHEY and CDR2 SMNVEV (reference sequence). V shed 4 bases, J shed 1 base, and the junction held 4 bases outside the gene matches. This CDR3 is 15 amino acids long. CDR3 DNA sequence: TGTGCCAGCAGTTACCGGGACAGATCCTACAATGAGCAGTTCTTC. Its protein product is CASSYRDRSYNEQFF.

The rearrangement joins TRBV30 to TRBJ2-2; D is uncertain. The CDR3 extends over 14 amino acids. V shed 2 bases and J shed 4 bases, with 11 bases lying between them. From germline, CDR1 is GTSNPN and CDR2 SVGIG (reference sequence). The CDR3 bases are TGTGCCTGGAGTCCACCAAGCCCCACCGGGGAGCTGTTTTTT. Its protein is CAWSPPSPTGELFF. The entire variable domain, with the rest obtained from reference TRBV30 and TRBJ2-2, is as follows: SQTIHQWPATLVQPVGSPLSLECTVEGTSNPNLYWYRQAAGRGLQLLFYSVGIGQISSEVPQNLSASRPQDRQFILSSKKLLLSDSGFYLCAWSPPSPTGELFFGEGSRLTVL.

This clone showed up just once. The chain has TRBV10-3 and TRBJ1-4, with a weak D call TRBD1 (5 bases). Trimming stripped 5 bases from V and 5 bases from J, with 9 bases between. Germline V lookup: CDR1 ENHRY, CDR2 SYGVKD. The CDR3 contains 13 residues. CDR3 amino acids: CAISQGSNEKLFF. The DNA for the CDR3 is TGTGCCATCAGTCAGGGCTCCAATGAAAAACTGTTTTTT.

This clone occurred a few times. The rearrangement joins TRBV5-1 to TRBJ2-3; 13 bases agree with TRBD2. Germline V gene sequence: CDR1 SGHRS, CDR2 YFSETQ. The CDR3 totals 15 residues. V gave up 5 bases and J gave up 4 bases; unmatched junction bases: 4. CDR3 sequence: CASRKLAGGPDTQYF. The CDR3, as DNA: TGCGCCAGCAGAAAACTAGCGGGGGGGCCAGATACGCAGTATTTT. The full variable domain, with the rest looked up from reference TRBV5-1 and TRBJ2-3, is KAGVTQTPRYLIKTRGQQVTLSCSPISGHRSVSWYQQTPGQGLQFLFEYFSETQRNKGNFPGRFSGRQFSNSRSEMNVSTLELGDSALYLCASRKLAGGPDTQYFGPGTRLTVL.

Here the CDR3 reads CASSPVFRSGNTIYF. The CDR3 region has the DNA TGTGCCAGCAGCCCAGTCTTCCGCTCTGGAAACACCATATATTTT. This rearrangement joins TRBV7-8 to TRBJ1-3; unclear D gene. The germline CDR1 and CDR2 sequences are SGHVS and FQNEAQ. V lost 5 bases and J 0 bases, leaving 11 bases between the germline ends. The CDR3 length is 15 residues.

This chain links TRBV6-1 with TRBJ1-1; no firm D call. CDR3 length: 15 amino acids. CDR1 and CDR2 (germline): MNHNS, SASEGT. Trimming left V 3 bases short and J 0 bases short, with 11 bases between. For the CDR3, the DNA is TGTGCCAGCAGTGACCGAACGAGGCTGAACACTGAAGCTTTCTTT. This codes for CASSDRTRLNTEAFF.

The chain joins TRBV27 to TRBJ2-7; a weak D match, TRBD2 (6 bases). Germline values: CDR1 MNHEY, CDR2 SMNVEV (reference sequence). The CDR3 totals 16 residues. Trimming took 2 bases from V and 0 from J, leaving 14 bases between them. The CDR3 coding sequence is TGTGCCAGCAGTTTAAGCGGGTGGAGAAGCTCCTACGAGCAGTACTTC. Protein: CASSLSGWRSSYEQYF.

This sequence joins TRBV7-6 and TRBJ1-1; D not resolved. V was pared by 5 bases and J by 1 base, with 8 bases between. The germline V gene encodes CDR1 SGHVS and CDR2 FNYEAQ. The CDR3 runs to 13 residues. The chain's CDR3 is CASSIQKNTEAFF. The CDR3 DNA reads TGTGCCAGCAGCATACAGAAGAACACTGAAGCTTTCTTT.

The genes are TRBV27 and TRBJ2-3; the D gene is possibly TRBD1 (6 bases). Trimming stripped 7 bases from V and 6 bases from J, with 26 bases between. The CDR3 covers 17 residues. The germline CDR1 and CDR2 sequences are MNHEY and SMNVEV (reference sequence). The CDR3 region has the DNA TGTGCCAGCAACCAACCGGATCAAGGGGGAGTCATGGATACGCAGTATTTT. Its protein is CASNQPDQGGVMDTQYF.

The chain has TRBV30 and TRBJ1-2, with 12 bases identical to TRBD1. Unmatched junction bases numbered 6, after V lost 3 bases and J lost 4 bases. CDR3 length: 15 amino acids. Germline assignment: CDR1 GTSNPN and CDR2 SVGIG (reference sequence). The CDR3 loop reads CAWSRDRGLGYGYTF. DNA for the CDR3: TGTGCCTGGAGCCGGGACAGGGGGCTTGGCTATGGCTACACCTTC.

The chain employs TRBV4-3 and TRBJ2-1, with 7 bases matching TRBD2. The CDR3 has 15 residues. V trimming: 4 bases; J trimming: 10 bases; junction bases outside the gene matches: 13. CDR1 and CDR2 from the germline V gene are LGHNA and YSLEER. Here the CDR3 DNA reads TGCGCCAGCAGCCCCGTCGCGGGAGTTGTTCGGGAGCAGTTCTTC. Protein: CASSPVAGVVREQFF.

V is TRBV6-5 and J is TRBJ2-7, with D possibly matching TRBD2 (5 bases). This CDR3 is 14 amino acids long. Trimming shortened V by 3 bases and J by 6 bases, and 15 bases separated the two germline ends. From germline, CDR1 is MNHEY and CDR2 SVGAGI. The CDR3 sequence: CASSYGRTAGEQYF. The CDR3 coding sequence is TGTGCCAGCAGTTATGGGCGGACGGCGGGCGAGCAGTACTTC.

The genes are TRBV4-2 and TRBJ1-5; 8 bases are shared with TRBD1. Germline V gives CDR1 LGHNA, CDR2 YNFKEQ. This CDR3 region has 17 residues. V lost 4 bases to trimming and J lost 0 bases; unmatched junction nucleotides: 8. The CDR3 coding sequence is TGTGCCAGCAGCCCTAGAACAGGGGGTTATAGCAATCAGCCCCAGCATTTT. This encodes CASSPRTGGYSNQPQHF.

This clone was found once. The chain combines TRBV7-9 with TRBJ2-1; no reliable D call. The germline gives CDR1 SEHNR, CDR2 FQNEAQ (reference sequence). Trimming pared 5 bases from V and 0 bases from J, leaving 8 bases between. The CDR3 is 14 amino acids. CDR3 sequence: CASSALSSYNEQFF. The CDR3 nucleotides are TGTGCCAGCAGCGCGCTTAGCTCCTACAATGAGCAGTTCTTC.

The CDR3 spells CASTTGGAYEQYF. DNA for the CDR3: TGTGCCAGCACCACGGGGGGGGCGTACGAGCAGTACTTC. V gene TRBV13 combines with J gene TRBJ2-7; 8 bases are a match to TRBD2. The CDR3 loop spans 13 amino acids. With V trimmed by 7 bases and J by 4 bases, 6 bases remained unmatched. Germline V lookup: CDR1 PRHDT, CDR2 FYEKMQ (reference sequence).

This clone was detected only a few times. The rearrangement links TRBV28 to TRBJ1-2; D gene ambiguous. The CDR3 is made up of 15 amino acids. Per the germline V gene, CDR1 is MDHEN and CDR2 is SYDVKM. Trimming removed 5 bases at V and 6 bases at J, with 19 bases between. This CDR3 is CASSQPRLRRNGYTF. CDR3 DNA sequence: TGTGCCAGCAGTCAGCCCAGGCTTCGAAGGAATGGCTACACCTTC.

This chain links TRBV7-2 with TRBJ2-2; 7 positions match TRBD2. Trimming at V came to 5 bases and at J to 3 bases, leaving 12 bases not matched to a gene. The CDR3 has 17 amino acids. Germline assignment: CDR1 SGHTA and CDR2 FQGNSA. CDR3 in DNA: TGTGCCAGCAGCCCCGCCCCCGGGAGGTCAGACACCGGGGAGCTGTTTTTT. Amino acids: CASSPAPGRSDTGELFF.

The V gene is TRBV2, the J gene TRBJ1-2; unclear D gene. The CDR3 is 15 amino acids. Trimming took off 7 bases at V and 4 bases at J, with 19 bases between the two ends. CDR1 SNHLY and CDR2 FYNNEI come from the germline V gene. The CDR3 nucleotides read TGTGCCAGCAATCTCCGGGGTCCACCGGTCTATGGCTACACCTTC. Its translation is CASNLRGPPVYGYTF. The full variable domain, its missing parts supplied by reference TRBV2 and TRBJ1-2, is EPEVTQTPSHQVTQMGQEVILRCVPISNHLYFYWYRQILGQKVEFLVSFYNNEISEKSEIFDDQFSVERPDGSNFTLKIRSTKLEDSAMYFCASNLRGPPVYGYTFGSGTRLTVV.

This sequence joins TRBV4-1 and TRBJ2-2; 11 positions match TRBD2. V was pared by 5 bases and J by 7 bases, with 9 bases of the junction left unmatched. This CDR3 has 16 residues. Germline loops: CDR1 MGHRA, CDR2 YSYEKL. The CDR3 loop is CASSLRGLAVNGELFF. Written as DNA, the CDR3 is TGCGCCAGCAGCTTGAGGGGACTAGCGGTAAACGGGGAGCTGTTTTTT.